The T cell receptor (beta chain) under discussion was sequenced for a study of identical twins. TCRdb re-derived calls from the 5' RACE reads in MiXCR, one entry per CDR3 protein. The sample includes roughly 720,000 distinct CDR3 sequences, 15% to 20% seen only once; the top ten take around 14%. This clonotype was seen a few times. The antigen is not known. The junction had 7 bases not matched to a gene; V was cut back by 0 bases and J by 9 bases. Germline loops: CDR1 MNHEY, CDR2 SVGEGT. The CDR3 is made up of 14 amino acids. Whole-study results and caveats: A lower insertion count was a feature of abundant cord blood beta clonotypes, with no such feature in memory repertoires.

These data also featured in a second study, about T cells expressing NK-cell markers.

The clonotype comes from a woman between 18 and 29 years old in good health. The chain couples TRBV6-2 or TRBV6-3 to TRBJ1-1, with 7 bases aligning to TRBD1. The specimen was PBMCs. DNA of the CDR3: TGTGCCAGCAGTTACTCTATGACAGGGAGTAAAGCTTTCTTT. Its translation: CASSYSMTGSKAFF.